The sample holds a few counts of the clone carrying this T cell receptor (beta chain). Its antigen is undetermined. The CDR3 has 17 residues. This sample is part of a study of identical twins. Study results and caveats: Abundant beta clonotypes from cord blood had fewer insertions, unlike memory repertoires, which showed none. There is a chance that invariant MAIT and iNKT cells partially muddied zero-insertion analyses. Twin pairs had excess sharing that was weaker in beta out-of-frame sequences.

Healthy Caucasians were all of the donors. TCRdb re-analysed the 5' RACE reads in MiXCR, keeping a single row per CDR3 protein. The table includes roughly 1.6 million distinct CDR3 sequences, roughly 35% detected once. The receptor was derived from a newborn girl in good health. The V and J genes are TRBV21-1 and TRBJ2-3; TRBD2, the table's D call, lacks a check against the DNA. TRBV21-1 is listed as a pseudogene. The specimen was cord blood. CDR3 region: CASSKVSGASPTDTQYF. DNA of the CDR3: TGTGCCAGCAGCAAAGTCTCGGGGGCCTCTCCGACAGATACGCAGTATTTT.